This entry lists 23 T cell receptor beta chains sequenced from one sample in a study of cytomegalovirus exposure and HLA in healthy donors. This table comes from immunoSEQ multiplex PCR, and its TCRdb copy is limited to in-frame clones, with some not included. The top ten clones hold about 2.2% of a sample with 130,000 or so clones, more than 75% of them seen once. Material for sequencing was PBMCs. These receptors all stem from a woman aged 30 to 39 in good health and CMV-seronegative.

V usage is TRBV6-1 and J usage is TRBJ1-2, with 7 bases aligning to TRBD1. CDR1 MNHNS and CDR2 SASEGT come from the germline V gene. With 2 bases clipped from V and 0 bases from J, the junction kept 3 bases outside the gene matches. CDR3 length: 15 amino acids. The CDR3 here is CASSELTGPNYGYTF. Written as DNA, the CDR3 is TGTGCCAGCAGTGAATTGACAGGGCCTAACTATGGCTACACCTTC.

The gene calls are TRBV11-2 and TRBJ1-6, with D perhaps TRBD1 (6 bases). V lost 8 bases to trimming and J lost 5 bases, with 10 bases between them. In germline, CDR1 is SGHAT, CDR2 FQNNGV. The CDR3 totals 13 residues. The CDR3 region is CASQTGNNSPLHF. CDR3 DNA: TGTGCCAGCCAAACAGGGAATAATTCACCCCTCCACTTT.

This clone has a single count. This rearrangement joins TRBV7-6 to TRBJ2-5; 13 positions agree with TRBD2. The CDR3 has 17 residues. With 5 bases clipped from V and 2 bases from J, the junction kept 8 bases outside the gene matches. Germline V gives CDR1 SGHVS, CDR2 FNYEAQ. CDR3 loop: CASSQTGTSGAQETQYF. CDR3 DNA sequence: TGTGCCAGCAGCCAAACCGGGACTAGCGGGGCTCAAGAGACCCAGTACTTC.

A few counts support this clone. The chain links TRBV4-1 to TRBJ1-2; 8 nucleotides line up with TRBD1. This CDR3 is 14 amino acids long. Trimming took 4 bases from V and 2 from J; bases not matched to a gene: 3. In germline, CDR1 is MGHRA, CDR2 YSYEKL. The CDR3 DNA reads TGCGCCAGCAGCCCACGGACAGGGAACTATGGCTACACCTTC. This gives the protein CASSPRTGNYGYTF.

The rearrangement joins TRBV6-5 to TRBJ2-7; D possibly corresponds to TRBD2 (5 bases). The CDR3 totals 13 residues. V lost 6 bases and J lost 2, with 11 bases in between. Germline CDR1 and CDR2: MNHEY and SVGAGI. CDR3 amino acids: CASSLRGTYEQYF. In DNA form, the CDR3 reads TGTGCCAGCAGCCTGAGAGGGACCTACGAGCAGTACTTC.

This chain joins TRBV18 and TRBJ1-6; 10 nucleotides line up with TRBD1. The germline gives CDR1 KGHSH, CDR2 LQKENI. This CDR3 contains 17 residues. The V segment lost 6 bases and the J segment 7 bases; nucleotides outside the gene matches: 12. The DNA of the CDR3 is TGTGCCAGCTCCAATGCGGGGACAGGGGTTGAGAATTCACCCCTCCACTTT. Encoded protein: CASSNAGTGVENSPLHF. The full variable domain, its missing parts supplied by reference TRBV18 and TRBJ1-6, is NAGVMQNPRHLVRRRGQEARLRCSPMKGHSHVYWYRQLPEEGLKFMVYLQKENIIDESGMPKERFSAEFPKEGPSILRIQQVVRGDSAAYFCASSNAGTGVENSPLHFGNGTRLTVT.

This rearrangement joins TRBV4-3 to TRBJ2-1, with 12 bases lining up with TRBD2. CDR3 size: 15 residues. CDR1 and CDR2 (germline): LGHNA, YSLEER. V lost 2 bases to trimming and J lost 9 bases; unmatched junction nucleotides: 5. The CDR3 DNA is TGCGCCAGCAGCCAACCGACTAGCGGGGGTAGTGAGCAGTTCTTC. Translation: CASSQPTSGGSEQFF.

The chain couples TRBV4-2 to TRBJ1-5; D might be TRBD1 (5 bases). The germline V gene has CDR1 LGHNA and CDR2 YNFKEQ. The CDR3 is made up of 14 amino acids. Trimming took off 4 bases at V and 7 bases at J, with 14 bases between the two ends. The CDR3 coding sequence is TGTGCCAGCAGCCGGTCCGGGGGGTACCAGCCCCAGCATTTT. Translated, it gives CASSRSGGYQPQHF.

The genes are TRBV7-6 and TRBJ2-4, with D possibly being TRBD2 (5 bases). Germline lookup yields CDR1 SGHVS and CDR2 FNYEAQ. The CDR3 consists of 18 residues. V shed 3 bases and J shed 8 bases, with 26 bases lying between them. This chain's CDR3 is CASSFLPPAPGERDIQYF. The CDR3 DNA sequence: TGTGCCAGCAGCTTCCTTCCTCCGGCCCCGGGTGAGAGGGACATTCAGTACTTC.

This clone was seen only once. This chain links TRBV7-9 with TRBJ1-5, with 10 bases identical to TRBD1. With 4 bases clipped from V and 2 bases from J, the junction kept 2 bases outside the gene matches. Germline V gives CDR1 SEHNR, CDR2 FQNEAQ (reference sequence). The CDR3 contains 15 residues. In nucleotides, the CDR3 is TGTGCCAGCAGCTCCGGGACAGGGGGCAATCAGCCCCAGCATTTT. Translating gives CASSSGTGGNQPQHF.

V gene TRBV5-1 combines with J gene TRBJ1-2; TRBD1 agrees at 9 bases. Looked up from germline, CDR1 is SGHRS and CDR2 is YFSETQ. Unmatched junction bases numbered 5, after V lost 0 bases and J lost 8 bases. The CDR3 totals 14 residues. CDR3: CASSLGTGDRGYTF. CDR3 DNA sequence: TGCGCCAGCAGCTTGGGGACAGGGGACCGCGGCTACACCTTC. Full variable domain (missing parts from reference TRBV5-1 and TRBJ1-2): KAGVTQTPRYLIKTRGQQVTLSCSPISGHRSVSWYQQTPGQGLQFLFEYFSETQRNKGNFPGRFSGRQFSNSRSEMNVSTLELGDSALYLCASSLGTGDRGYTFGSGTRLTVV.

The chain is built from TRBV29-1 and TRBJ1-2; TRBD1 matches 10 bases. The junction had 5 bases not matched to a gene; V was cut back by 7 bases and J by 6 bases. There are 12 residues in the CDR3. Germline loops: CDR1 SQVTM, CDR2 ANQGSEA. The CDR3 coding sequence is TGCAGCGGGACAGGGGGGAGGCATGGCTACACCTTC. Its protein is CSGTGGRHGYTF.

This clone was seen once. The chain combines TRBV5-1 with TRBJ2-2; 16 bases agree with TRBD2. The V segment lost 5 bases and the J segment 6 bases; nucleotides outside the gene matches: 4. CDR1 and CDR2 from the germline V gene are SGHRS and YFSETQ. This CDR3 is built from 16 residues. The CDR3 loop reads CASSPGTSGGAGELFF. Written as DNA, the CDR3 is TGCGCCAGCAGTCCCGGGACTAGCGGGGGGGCCGGGGAGCTGTTTTTT.

This CDR3 reads CASRNAGIGEKLFF. Written as DNA, the CDR3 is TGTGCCAGCAGGAACGCAGGGATAGGCGAAAAACTGTTTTTT. V gene TRBV27 combines with J gene TRBJ1-4; D is possibly TRBD1 (5 bases). V lost 6 bases and J 8 bases, leaving 16 bases between the germline ends. This CDR3 region has 14 residues. Germline V gene data show CDR1 as MNHEY and CDR2 as SMNVEV (reference sequence).

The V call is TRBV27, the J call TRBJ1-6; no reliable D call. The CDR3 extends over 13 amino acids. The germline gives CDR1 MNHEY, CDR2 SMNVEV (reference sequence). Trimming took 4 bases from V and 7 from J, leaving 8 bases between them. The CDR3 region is CASSSIGNSPLHF. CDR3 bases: TGTGCCAGCAGTTCGATCGGGAATTCACCCCTCCACTTT.

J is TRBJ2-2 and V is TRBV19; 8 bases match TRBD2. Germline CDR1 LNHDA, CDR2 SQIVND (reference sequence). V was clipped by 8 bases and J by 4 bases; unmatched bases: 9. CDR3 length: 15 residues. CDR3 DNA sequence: TGTGCCAGTGGGACGGGGGGGCTTACCACCGGGGAGCTGTTTTTT. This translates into CASGTGGLTTGELFF.

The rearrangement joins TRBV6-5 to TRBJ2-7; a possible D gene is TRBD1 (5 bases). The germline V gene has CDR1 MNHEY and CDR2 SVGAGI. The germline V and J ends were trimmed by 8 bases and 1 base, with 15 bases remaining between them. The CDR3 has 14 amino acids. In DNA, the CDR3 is TGTGCCAGCGGAAGGGGCATAGTATCCTACGAGCAGTACTTC. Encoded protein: CASGRGIVSYEQYF.

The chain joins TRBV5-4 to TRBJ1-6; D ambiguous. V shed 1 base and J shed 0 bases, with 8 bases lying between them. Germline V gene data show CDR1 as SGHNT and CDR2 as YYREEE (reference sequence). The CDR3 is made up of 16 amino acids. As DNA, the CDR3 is TGTGCCAGCAGCTTGAGCATGAGCTCCTATAATTCACCCCTCCACTTT. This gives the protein CASSLSMSSYNSPLHF.

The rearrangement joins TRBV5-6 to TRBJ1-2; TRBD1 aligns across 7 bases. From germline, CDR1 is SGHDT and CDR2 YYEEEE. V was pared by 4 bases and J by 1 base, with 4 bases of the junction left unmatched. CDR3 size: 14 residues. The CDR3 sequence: CASSPRQGNYGYTF. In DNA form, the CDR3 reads TGTGCCAGCAGCCCACGACAGGGTAACTATGGCTACACCTTC. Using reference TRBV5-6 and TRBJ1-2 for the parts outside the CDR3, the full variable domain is DAGVTQSPTHLIKTRGQQVTLRCSPKSGHDTVSWYQQALGQGPQFIFQYYEEEERQRGNFPDRFSGHQFPNYSSELNVNALLLGDSALYLCASSPRQGNYGYTFGSGTRLTVV.

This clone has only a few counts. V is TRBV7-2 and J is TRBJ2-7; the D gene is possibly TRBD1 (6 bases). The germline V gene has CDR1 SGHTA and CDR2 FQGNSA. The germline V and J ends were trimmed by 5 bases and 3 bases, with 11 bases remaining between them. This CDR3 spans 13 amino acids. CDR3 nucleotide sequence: TGTGCCAGCAGCATAAGACAGGTCTACGAGCAGTACTTC. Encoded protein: CASSIRQVYEQYF.

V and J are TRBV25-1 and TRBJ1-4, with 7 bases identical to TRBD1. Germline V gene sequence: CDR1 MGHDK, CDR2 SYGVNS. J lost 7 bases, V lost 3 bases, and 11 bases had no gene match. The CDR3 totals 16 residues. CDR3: CASSDYTGARGEKLFF. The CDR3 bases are TGTGCCAGCAGTGACTACACAGGGGCTAGAGGTGAAAAACTGTTTTTT. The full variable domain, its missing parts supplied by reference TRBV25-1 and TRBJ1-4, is EADIYQTPRYLVIGTGKKITLECSQTMGHDKMYWYQQDPGMELHLIHYSYGVNSTEKGDLSSESTVSRIRTEHFPLTLESARPSHTSQYLCASSDYTGARGEKLFFGSGTQLSVL.

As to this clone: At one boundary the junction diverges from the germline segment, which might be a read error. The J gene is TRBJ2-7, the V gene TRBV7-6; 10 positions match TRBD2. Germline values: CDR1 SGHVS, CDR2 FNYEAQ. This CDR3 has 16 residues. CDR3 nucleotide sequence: TGTGCCAGCAGTTTAGCGGGGGGTCCTTACTCCTACGAGCAGTACTTC. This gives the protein CASSLAGGPYSYEQYF.

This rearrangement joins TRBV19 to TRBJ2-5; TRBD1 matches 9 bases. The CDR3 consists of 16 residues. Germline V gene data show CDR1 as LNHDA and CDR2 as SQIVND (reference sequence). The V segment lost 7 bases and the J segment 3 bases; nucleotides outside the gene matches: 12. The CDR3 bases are TGTGCCAGTACCCCCGCCCCCCGGACAGGGGAAGAGACCCAGTACTTC. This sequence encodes CASTPAPRTGEETQYF. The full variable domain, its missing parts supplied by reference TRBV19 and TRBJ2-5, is DGGITQSPKYLFRKEGQNVTLSCEQNLNHDAMYWYRQDPGQGLRLIYYSQIVNDFQKGDIAEGYSVSREKKESFPLTVTSAQKNPTAFYLCASTPAPRTGEETQYFGPGTRLLVL.